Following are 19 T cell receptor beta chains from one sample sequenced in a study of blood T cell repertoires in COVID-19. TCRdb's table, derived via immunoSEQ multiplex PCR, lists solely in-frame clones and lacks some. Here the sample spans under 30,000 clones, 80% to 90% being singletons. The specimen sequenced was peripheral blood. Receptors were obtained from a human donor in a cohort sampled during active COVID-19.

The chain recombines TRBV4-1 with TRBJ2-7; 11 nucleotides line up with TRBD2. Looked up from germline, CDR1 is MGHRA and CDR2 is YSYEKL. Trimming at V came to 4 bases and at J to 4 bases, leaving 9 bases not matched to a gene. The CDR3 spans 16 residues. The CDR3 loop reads CASSLFIAGGMYEQYF. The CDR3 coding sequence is TGCGCCAGCAGCCTCTTCATAGCGGGGGGGATGTACGAGCAGTACTTC.

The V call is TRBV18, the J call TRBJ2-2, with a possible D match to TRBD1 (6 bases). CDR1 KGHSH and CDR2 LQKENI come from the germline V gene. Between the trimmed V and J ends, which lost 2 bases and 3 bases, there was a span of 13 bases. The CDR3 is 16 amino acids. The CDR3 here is CASSPITGSDTGELFF. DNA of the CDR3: TGTGCCAGCTCACCAATCACAGGGTCGGACACCGGGGAGCTGTTTTTT.

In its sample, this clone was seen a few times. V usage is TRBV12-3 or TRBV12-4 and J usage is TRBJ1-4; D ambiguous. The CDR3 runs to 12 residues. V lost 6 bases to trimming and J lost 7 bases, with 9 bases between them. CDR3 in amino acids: CASREGSEKLFF. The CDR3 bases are TGTGCCAGCAGGGAGGGTTCTGAAAAACTGTTTTTT.

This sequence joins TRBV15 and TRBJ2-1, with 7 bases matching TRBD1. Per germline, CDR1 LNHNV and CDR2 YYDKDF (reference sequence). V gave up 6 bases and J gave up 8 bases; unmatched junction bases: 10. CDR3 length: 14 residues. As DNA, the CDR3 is TGTGCCACCAGTGTTATAAGGGGGCCCGATGAGCAGTTCTTC. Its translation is CATSVIRGPDEQFF.

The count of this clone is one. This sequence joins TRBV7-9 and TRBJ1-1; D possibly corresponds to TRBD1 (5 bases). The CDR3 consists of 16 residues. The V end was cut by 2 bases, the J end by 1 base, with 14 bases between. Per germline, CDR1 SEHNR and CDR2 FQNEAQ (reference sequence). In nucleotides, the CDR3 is TGTGCCAGCAGCTTAAGGGGCAGTACCACGAACACTGAAGCTTTCTTT. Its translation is CASSLRGSTTNTEAFF.

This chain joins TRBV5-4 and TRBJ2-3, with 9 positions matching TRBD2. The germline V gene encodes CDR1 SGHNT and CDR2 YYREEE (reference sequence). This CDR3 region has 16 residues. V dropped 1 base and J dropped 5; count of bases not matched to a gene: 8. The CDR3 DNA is TGTGCCAGCAGCTTGCGTGCAGCGGGGGGAGGAGATACGCAGTATTTT. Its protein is CASSLRAAGGGDTQYF.

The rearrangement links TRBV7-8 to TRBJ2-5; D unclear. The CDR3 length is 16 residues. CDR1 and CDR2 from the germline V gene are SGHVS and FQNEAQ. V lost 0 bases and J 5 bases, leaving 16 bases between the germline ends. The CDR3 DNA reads TGTGCCAGCAGCTTAGCCCTCCGACTGTCCCGGGAGACCCAGTACTTC. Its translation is CASSLALRLSRETQYF. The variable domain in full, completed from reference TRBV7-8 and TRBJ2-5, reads GAGVSQSPRYKVAKRGQDVALRCDPISGHVSLFWYQQALGQGPEFLTYFQNEAQLDKSGLPSDRFFAERPEGSVSTLKIQRTQQEDSAVYLCASSLALRLSRETQYFGPGTRLLVL.

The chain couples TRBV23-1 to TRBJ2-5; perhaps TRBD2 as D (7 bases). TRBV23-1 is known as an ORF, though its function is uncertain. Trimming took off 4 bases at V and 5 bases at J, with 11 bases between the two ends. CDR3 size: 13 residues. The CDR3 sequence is CASSPGGLETQYF. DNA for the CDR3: TGCGCCAGCAGTCCCGGGGGGCTTGAGACCCAGTACTTC.

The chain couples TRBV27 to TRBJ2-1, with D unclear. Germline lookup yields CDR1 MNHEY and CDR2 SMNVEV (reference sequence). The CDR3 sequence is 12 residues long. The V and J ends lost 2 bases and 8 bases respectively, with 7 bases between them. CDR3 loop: CASSLNLHEQFF. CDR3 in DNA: TGTGCCAGCAGTTTAAATCTCCATGAGCAGTTCTTC.

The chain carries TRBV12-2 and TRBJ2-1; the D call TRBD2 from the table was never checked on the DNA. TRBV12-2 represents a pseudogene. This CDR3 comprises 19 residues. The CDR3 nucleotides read TGTGCAAGTCGCTTCTTAAGGGTTTATGGCGGGGGGGGTATCCATGAGCAGTTCTTC. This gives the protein CASRFLRVYGGGGIHEQFF.

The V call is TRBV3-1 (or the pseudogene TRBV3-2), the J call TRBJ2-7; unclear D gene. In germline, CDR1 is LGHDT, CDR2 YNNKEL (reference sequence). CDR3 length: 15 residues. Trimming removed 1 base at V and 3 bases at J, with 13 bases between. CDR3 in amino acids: CASSQGLVGDYEQYF. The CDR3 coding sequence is TGTGCCAGCAGCCAAGGGTTAGTCGGAGACTACGAGCAGTACTTC.

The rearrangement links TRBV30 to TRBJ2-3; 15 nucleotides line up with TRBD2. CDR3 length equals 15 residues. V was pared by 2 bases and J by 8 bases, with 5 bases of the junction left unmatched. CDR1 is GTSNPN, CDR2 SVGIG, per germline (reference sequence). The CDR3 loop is CAWSRTSGGVGTQYF. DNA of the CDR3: TGTGCCTGGAGTCGGACTAGCGGGGGGGTTGGTACGCAGTATTTT.

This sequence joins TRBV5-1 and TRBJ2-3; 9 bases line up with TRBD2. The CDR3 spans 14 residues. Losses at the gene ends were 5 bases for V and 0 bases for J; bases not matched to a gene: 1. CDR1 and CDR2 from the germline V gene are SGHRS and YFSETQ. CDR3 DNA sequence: TGCGCCAGCAGGCTAGCGGGGAGCACAGATACGCAGTATTTT. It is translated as CASRLAGSTDTQYF.

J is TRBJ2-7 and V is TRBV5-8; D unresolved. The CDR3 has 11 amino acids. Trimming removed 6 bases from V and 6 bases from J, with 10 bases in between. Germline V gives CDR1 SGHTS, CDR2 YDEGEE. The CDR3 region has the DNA TGTGCCAGCACCTTCCTTCGCGAGCAGTACTTC. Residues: CASTFLREQYF.

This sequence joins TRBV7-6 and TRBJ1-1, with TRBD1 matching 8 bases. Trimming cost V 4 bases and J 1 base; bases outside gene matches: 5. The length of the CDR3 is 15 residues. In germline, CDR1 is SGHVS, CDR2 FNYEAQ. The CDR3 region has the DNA TGTGCCAGCAGCTCCCGACAGGGGAGGAACACTGAAGCTTTCTTT. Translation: CASSSRQGRNTEAFF. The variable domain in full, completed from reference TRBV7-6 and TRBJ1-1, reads GAGVSQSPRYKVTKRGQDVALRCDPISGHVSLYWYRQALGQGPEFLTYFNYEAQQDKSGLPNDRFSAERPEGSISTLTIQRTEQRDSAMYRCASSSRQGRNTEAFFGQGTRLTVV.

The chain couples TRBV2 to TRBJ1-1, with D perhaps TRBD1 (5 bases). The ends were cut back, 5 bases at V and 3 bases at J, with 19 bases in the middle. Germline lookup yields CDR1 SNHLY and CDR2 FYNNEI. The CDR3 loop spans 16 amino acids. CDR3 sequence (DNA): TGTGCCAGCAGTAAATGGCTGCAGGGTAAGGACACTGAAGCTTTCTTT. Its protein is CASSKWLQGKDTEAFF.

CDR3 region: CASSWPGGATDTQYF. For the CDR3, the DNA is TGTGCCAGCAGTTGGCCGGGGGGCGCGACAGATACGCAGTATTTT. V is TRBV6-2 or TRBV6-3 and J is TRBJ2-3, with a possible D match to TRBD2 (7 bases). The germline V gene encodes CDR1 MNHEY and CDR2 SVGEGT. With 4 bases removed from V and 3 bases from J, the gap between germline ends came to 14 bases. This CDR3 is 15 amino acids long.

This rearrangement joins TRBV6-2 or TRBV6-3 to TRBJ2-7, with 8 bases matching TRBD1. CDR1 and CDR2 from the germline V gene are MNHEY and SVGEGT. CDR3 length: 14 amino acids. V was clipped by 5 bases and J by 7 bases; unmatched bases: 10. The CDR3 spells CASSPRTGRREQYF. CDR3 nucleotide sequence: TGTGCCAGCAGTCCGCGGACAGGGCGTAGGGAGCAGTACTTC.

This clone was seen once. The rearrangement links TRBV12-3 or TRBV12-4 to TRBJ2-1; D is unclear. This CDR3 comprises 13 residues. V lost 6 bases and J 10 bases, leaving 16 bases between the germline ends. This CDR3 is CASSAPTGNEQFF. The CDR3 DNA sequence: TGTGCCAGCAGCGCCCCGACTGGAAACGAGCAGTTCTTC.